This T cell receptor (beta chain) was captured by sequencing in a study of T cell changes during pregnancy in multiple sclerosis. Assay: immunoSEQ multiplex PCR; the TCRdb copy retains only in-frame clones and omits some. This table holds 27,000 or so clones, approximately 91% found once. V lost 0 bases to trimming and J lost 2 bases, with 15 bases between them. Germline values: CDR1 LGHNA, CDR2 YNFKEQ. This CDR3 contains 17 residues. The chain couples TRBV4-2 to TRBJ2-3, with a possible D match to TRBD2 (6 bases). The source material was CD8+ T cells from peripheral blood mononuclear cells, sampled in the second trimester of pregnancy. The origin of this receptor is a female donor with multiple sclerosis, enrolled in a pregnancy study. CDR3 region: CASSQDLERASTDTQYF. DNA for the CDR3: TGTGCCAGCAGCCAAGATCTTGAGCGGGCCTCCACAGATACGCAGTATTTT.